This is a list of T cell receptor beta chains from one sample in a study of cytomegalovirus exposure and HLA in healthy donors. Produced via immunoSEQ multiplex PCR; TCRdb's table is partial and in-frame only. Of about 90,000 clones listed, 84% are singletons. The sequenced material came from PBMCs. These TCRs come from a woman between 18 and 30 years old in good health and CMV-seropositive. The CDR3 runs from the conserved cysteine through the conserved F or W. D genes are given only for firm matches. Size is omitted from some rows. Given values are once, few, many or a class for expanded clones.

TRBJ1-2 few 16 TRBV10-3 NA TGTGCCATCAGTGAGTCCCGACAGGTTGGTAACTATGGCTACACCTTC CAISESRQVGNYGYTF
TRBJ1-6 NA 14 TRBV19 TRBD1 TGTGCCAGTACGTACGGGACAGCCCGCCAGGCCCTCCACTTT CASTYGTARQALHF
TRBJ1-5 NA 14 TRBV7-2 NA TGTGCCAGCAGCGAAGTGACAGGCCCTCAGGCCCAGCATTTT CASSEVTGPQAQHF
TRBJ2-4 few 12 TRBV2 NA TGTGCCAGCAGTGAAGGGCAAAACATTCAGTACTTC CASSEGQNIQYF
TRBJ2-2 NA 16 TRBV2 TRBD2 TGTGCCAGCAGTGGGGTCGGGGGGGTGAACACCGGGGAGCTGTTTTTT CASSGVGGVNTGELFF
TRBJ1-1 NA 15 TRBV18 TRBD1 TGTGCCAGCTCACAATCTACAGGGGGCGGCACTGAAGCTTTCTTT CASSQSTGGGTEAFF
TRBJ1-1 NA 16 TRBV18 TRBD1 TGTGCCAGCTCACCGACAGGGGTTCCGGTGAACACTGAAGCTTTCTTT CASSPTGVPVNTEAFF
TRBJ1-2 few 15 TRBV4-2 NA TGTGCCAGCAGCCCCCCAGGTTCCATACTTTATGGCTACACCTTC CASSPPGSILYGYTF
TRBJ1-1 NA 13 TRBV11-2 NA TGTGCCAGCAGCTTAGCCCAGGCAGGCATGGCTTTCTTT CASSLAQAGMAFF
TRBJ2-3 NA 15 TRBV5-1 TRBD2 TGCGCCAGCATCTCCGGGGGGACTAGCACAGATACGCAGTATTTT CASISGGTSTDTQYF
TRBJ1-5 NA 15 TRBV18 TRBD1 TGTGCCAGCTCCTTTGGGACAGGGAACAATCAGCCCCAGCATTTT CASSFGTGNNQPQHF
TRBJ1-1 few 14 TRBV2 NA TGTGCCAGCAGTGAATGGAACGGGAAGGCTGAAGCTTTCTTT CASSEWNGKAEAFF
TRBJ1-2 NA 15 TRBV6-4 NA TGTGCCAGCAGTGACTCCTTCCGGGGTTCCTATGGCTACACCTTC CASSDSFRGSYGYTF
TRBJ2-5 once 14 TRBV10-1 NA TGCGCCAGCAACTTGGCGGGATACCAAGAGACCCAGTACTTC CASNLAGYQETQYF
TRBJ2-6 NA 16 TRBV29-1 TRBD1 TGCAGCGTTGGCCGGGACAGGCTGGCTGGGGCCAACGTCCTGACTTTC CSVGRDRLAGANVLTF
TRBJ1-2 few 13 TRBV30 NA TGTGCCTGGACCCCCCTGACAGCCTATGGCTACACCTTC CAWTPLTAYGYTF
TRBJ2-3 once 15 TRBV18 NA TGTGCCAGCTCACCCCGACTTACCTACACAGATACGCAGTATTTT CASSPRLTYTDTQYF
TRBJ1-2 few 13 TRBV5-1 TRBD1 TGCGCCACTGGACAGGGACTTAACTATGGCTACACCTTC CATGQGLNYGYTF
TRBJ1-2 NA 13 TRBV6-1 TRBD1 TGTGCCAGCAGTGGACAGGGGGAAAATGGCTACACCTTC CASSGQGENGYTF
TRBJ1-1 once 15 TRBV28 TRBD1 TGTGCCAGCAGTTCAGGACAGGGGGCGGGGGCTGAAGCTTTCTTT CASSSGQGAGAEAFF
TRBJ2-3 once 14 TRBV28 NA TGTGCCAGCAGCTTACAGGGTTCGACAGATACGCAGTATTTT CASSLQGSTDTQYF
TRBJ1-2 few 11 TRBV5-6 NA TGTGCCAGCAGTTCCCGGGGTGGCTACACCTTC CASSSRGGYTF
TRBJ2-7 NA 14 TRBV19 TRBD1 TGTGCCAGTAGTATGCGGACAGGGATCCACGAGCAGTACTTC CASSMRTGIHEQYF
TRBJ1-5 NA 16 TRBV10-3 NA TGTGCCATCAGTGAGGCAGCCGGGGATATAAATCAGCCCCAGCATTTT CAISEAAGDINQPQHF
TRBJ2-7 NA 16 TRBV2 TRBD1 TGTGCCAGCAGTGAAGCGTGGGGACAGGTTCTCTACGAGCAGTACTTC CASSEAWGQVLYEQYF
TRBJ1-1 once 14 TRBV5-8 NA TGTGCCAGCAGTCCCGGGACACTGAACACTGAAGCTTTCTTT CASSPGTLNTEAFF
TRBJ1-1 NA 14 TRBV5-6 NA TGTGCCAGCAGCTTGGTAGGGGTCGGCGCTGAAGCTTTCTTT CASSLVGVGAEAFF
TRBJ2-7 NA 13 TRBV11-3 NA TGTGCCAGCAGCTTAAACGTCCTCAAGCAGCAGTACTTC CASSLNVLKQQYF
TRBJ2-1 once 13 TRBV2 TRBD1 TGTGCCAGCAACAGGGGGCCAGACAATGAGCAGTTCTTC CASNRGPDNEQFF
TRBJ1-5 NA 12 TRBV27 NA TGTGCCAGCAGTTTCGCCGGTCAGCCCCAGCATTTT CASSFAGQPQHF
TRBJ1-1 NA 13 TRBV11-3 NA TGTGCCAGCAGCTTAATGCCGGGGACTGAAGCTTTCTTT CASSLMPGTEAFF
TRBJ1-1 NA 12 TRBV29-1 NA TGCAGCGTTGTGAGGGAGAACACTGAAGCTTTCTTT CSVVRENTEAFF
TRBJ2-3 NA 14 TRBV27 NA TGTGCCAGCAGCCCCTCCGGAGGCACAGATACGCAGTATTTT CASSPSGGTDTQYF
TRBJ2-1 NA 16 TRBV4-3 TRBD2 TGCGCCAGCAGCCACATAAGACTAGCGGATTACAATGAGCAGTTCTTC CASSHIRLADYNEQFF
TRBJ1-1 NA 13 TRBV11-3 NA TGTGCCAGCAGCTCGACAGTGAACACTGAAGCTTTCTTT CASSSTVNTEAFF
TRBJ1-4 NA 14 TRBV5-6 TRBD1 TGTGCCAGCAGCTTACAGGGGCCCAATGAAAAACTGTTTTTT CASSLQGPNEKLFF
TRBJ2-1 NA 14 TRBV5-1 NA TGCGCCAGCAGCTATAGGACAACCACGAGTGAGCAGTTCTTC CASSYRTTTSEQFF